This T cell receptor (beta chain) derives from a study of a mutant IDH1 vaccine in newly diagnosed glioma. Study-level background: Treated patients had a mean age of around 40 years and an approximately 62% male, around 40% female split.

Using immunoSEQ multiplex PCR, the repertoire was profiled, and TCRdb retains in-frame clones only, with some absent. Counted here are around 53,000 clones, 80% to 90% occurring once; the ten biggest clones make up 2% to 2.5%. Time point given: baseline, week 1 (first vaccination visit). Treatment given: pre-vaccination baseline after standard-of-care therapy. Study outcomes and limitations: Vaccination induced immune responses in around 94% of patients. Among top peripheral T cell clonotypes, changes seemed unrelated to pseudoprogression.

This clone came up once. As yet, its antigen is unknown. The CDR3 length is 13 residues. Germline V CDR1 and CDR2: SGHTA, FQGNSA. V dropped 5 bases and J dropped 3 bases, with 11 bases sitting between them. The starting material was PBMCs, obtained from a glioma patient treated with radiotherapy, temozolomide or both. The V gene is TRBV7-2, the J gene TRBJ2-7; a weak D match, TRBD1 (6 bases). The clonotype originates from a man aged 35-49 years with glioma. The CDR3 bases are TGTGCCAGCAGCCTAATAGGGGGCTACGAGCAGTACTTC. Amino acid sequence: CASSLIGGYEQYF.